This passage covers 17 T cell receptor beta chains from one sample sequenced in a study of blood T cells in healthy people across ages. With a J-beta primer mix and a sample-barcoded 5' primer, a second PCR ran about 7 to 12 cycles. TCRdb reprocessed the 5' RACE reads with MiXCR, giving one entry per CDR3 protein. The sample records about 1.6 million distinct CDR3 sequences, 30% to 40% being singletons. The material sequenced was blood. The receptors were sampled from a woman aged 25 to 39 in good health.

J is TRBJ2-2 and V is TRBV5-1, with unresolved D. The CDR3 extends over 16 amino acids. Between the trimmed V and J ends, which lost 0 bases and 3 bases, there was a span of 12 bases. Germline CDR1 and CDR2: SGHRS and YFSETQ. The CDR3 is CASSLGDGKDTGELFF. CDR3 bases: TGCGCCAGCAGCTTGGGTGATGGGAAGGACACCGGGGAGCTGTTTTTT.

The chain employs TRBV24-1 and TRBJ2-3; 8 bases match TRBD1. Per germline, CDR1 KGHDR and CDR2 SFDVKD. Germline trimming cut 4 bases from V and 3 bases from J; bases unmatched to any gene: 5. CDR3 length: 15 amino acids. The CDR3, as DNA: TGTGCCACCAGTGAGCGAGGACAGGGAACAGATACGCAGTATTTT. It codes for CATSERGQGTDTQYF.

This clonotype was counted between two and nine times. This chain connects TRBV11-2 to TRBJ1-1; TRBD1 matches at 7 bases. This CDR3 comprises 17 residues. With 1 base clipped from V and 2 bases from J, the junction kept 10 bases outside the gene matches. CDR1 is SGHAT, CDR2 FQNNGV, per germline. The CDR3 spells CASSLGFRGTVNTEAFF. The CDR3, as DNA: TGTGCCAGCAGCTTAGGATTCCGGGGGACAGTCAACACTGAAGCTTTCTTT. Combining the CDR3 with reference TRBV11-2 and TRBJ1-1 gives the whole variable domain EAGVAQSPRYKIIEKRQSVAFWCNPISGHATLYWYQQILGQGPKLLIQFQNNGVVDDSQLPKDRFSAERLKGVDSTLKIQPAKLEDSAVYLCASSLGFRGTVNTEAFFGQGTRLTVV.

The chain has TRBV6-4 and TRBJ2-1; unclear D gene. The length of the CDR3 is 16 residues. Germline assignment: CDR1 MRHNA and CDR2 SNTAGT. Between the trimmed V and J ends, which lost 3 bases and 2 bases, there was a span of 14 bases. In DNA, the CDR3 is TGTGCCAGCAGTGAGCAGGCTTTCCTGCCCTACAATGAGCAGTTCTTC. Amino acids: CASSEQAFLPYNEQFF.

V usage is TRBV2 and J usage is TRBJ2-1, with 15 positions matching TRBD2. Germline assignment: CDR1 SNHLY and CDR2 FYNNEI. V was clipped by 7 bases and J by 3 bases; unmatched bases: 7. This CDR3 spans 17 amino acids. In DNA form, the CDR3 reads TGTGCCAGCACCATACCGGGACTAGCGGGGGGCTACAATGAGCAGTTCTTC. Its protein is CASTIPGLAGGYNEQFF.

The CDR3 spells CSARSFGATQETQYF. The CDR3 nucleotides read TGCAGTGCTAGGTCCTTTGGGGCCACCCAAGAGACCCAGTACTTC. This sequence joins TRBV20-1 and TRBJ2-5, with TRBD1 as a possible D gene (5 bases). Germline CDR1 and CDR2: DFQATT and SNEGSKA (reference sequence). The CDR3 sequence is 15 residues long. The V and J ends lost 3 bases and 1 base respectively, with 15 bases between them.

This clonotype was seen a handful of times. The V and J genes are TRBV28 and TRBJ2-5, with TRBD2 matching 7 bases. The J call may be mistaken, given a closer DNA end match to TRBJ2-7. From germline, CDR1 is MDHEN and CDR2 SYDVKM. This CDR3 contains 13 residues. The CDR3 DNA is TGTGCGACCTGGGCTAGCGGTACCTACGAGCAGTACTTC. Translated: CATWASGTYEQYF.

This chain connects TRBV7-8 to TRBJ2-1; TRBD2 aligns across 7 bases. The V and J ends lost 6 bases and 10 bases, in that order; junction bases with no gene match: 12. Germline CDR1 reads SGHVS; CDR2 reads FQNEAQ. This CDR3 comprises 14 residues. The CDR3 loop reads CASRPGTTFAEQFF. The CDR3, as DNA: TGTGCCAGCAGGCCCGGGACTACCTTTGCCGAGCAGTTCTTC. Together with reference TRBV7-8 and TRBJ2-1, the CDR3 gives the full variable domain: GAGVSQSPRYKVAKRGQDVALRCDPISGHVSLFWYQQALGQGPEFLTYFQNEAQLDKSGLPSDRFFAERPEGSVSTLKIQRTQQEDSAVYLCASRPGTTFAEQFFGPGTRLTVL.

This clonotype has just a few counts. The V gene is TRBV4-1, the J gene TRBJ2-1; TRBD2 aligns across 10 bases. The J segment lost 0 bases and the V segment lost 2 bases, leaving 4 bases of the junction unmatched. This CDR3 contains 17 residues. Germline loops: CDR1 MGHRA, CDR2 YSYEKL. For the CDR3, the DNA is TGCGCCAGCAGCCAATGGAGCGGGGGGGCCTCCTACAATGAGCAGTTCTTC. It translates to CASSQWSGGASYNEQFF.

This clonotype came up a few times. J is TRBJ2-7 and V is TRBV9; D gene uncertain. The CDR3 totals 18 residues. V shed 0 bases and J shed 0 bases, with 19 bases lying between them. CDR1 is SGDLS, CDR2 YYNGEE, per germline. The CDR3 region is CASSVARTIHASSYEQYF. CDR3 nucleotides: TGTGCCAGCAGCGTAGCTAGAACAATTCATGCGAGCTCCTACGAGCAGTACTTC.

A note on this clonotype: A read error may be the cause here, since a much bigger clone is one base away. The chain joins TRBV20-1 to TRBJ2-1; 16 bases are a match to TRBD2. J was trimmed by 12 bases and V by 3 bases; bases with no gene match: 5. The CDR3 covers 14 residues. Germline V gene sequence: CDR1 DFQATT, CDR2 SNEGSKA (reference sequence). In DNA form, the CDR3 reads TGCAGTGCTAGCGGGACTAGCGGGGGGGTTGGGCAGTTCTTC. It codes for CSASGTSGGVGQFF.

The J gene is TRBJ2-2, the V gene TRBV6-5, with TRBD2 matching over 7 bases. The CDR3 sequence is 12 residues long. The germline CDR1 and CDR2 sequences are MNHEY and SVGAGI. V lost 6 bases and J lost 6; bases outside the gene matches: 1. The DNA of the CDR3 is TGTGCCAGCAGGGCGGGGGCCGGGGAGCTGTTTTTT. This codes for CASRAGAGELFF.

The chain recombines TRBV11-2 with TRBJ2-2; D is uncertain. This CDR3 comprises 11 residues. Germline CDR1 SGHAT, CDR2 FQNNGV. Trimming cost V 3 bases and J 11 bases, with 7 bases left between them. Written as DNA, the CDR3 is TGTGCCAGCAGCTTTCTCGCCGAGCTGTTTTTT. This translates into CASSFLAELFF. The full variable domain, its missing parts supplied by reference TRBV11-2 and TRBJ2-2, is EAGVAQSPRYKIIEKRQSVAFWCNPISGHATLYWYQQILGQGPKLLIQFQNNGVVDDSQLPKDRFSAERLKGVDSTLKIQPAKLEDSAVYLCASSFLAELFFGEGSRLTVL.

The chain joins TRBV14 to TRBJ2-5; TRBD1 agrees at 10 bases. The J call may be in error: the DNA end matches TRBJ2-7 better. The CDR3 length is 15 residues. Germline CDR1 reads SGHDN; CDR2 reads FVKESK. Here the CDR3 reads CASSQGTGVGYEQYF. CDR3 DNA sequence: TGTGCCAGCAGCCAGGGGACAGGGGTCGGCTACGAGCAGTACTTC.

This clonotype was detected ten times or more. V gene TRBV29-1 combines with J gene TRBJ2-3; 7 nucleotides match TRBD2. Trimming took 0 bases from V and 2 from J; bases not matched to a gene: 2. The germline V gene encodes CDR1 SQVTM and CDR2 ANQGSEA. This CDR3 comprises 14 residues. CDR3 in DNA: TGCAGCGTTGAAGATCGGGGGGTCACAGATACGCAGTATTTT. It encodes CSVEDRGVTDTQYF.

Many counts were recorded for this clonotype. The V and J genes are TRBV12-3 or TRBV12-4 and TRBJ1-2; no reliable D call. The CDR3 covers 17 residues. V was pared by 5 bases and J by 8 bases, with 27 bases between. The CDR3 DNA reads TGTGCCAGCAGTCCCGAGATGGGGTTCCTGTTTCCCCTCGGCTACACCTTC. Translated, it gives CASSPEMGFLFPLGYTF.

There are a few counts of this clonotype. The CDR3 DNA follows: TGTGCCAGCAGCTTAGGGTCAGACATTCAGTACTTC. Translation: CASSLGSDIQYF. The J gene is TRBJ2-4, the V gene TRBV7-8; no clear D. The CDR3 consists of 12 residues. Deletions cut 1 base from V and 8 bases from J, with 6 bases between. Germline values: CDR1 SGHVS, CDR2 FQNEAQ.